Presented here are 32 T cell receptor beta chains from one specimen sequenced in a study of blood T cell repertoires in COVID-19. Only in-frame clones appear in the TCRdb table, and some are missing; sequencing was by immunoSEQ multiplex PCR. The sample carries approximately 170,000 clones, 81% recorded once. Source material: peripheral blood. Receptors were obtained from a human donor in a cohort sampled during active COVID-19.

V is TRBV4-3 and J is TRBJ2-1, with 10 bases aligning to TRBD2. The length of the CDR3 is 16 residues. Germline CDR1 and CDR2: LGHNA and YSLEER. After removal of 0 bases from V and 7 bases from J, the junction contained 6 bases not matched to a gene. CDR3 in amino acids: CASSQDRASGRNEQFF. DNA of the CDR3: TGCGCCAGCAGCCAAGATCGCGCTAGCGGGAGAAATGAGCAGTTCTTC.

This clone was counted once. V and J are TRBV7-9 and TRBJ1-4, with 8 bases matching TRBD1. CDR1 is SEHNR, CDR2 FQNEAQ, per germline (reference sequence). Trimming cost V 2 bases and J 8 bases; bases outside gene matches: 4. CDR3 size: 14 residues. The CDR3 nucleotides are TGTGCCAGCAGCTTATTCAGGGGGCAAGAAAAACTGTTTTTT. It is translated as CASSLFRGQEKLFF.

CDR3 coding DNA: TGTGCCAGCAGCCAAGATAGGGGCATGAACACTGAAGCTTTCTTT. Translated, it gives CASSQDRGMNTEAFF. The V gene is TRBV14, the J gene TRBJ1-1; TRBD1 might be the D (5 bases). The germline CDR1 and CDR2 sequences are SGHDN and FVKESK. The CDR3 covers 15 residues. V shed 0 bases and J shed 0 bases, with 8 bases lying between them.

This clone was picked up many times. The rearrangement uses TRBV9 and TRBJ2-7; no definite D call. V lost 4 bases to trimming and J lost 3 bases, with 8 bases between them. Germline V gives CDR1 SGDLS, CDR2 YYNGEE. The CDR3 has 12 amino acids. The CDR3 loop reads CASSTYSYEQYF. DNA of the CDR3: TGTGCCAGCAGCACCTACAGCTACGAGCAGTACTTC.

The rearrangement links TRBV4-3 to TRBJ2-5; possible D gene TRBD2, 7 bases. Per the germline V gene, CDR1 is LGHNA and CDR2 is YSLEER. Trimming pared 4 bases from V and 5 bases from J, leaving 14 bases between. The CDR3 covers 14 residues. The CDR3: CASSPGGRGETQYF. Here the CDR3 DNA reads TGCGCCAGCAGCCCCGGGGGGCGGGGGGAGACCCAGTACTTC.

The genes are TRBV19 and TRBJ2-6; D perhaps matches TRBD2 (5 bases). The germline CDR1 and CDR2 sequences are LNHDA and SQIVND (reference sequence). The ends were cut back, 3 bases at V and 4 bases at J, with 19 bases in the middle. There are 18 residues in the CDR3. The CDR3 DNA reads TGTGCCAGTAGTATGATCCGGGGTGCTGATTCCGGGGCCAACGTCCTGACTTTC. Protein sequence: CASSMIRGADSGANVLTF.

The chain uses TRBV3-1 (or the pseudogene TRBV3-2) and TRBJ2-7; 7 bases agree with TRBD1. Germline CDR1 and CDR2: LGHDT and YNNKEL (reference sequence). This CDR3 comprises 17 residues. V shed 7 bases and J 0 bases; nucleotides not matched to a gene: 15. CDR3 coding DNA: TGTGCCAGCAACCTAACAGGGGCAGGCCTGAGCTCCTACGAGCAGTACTTC. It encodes CASNLTGAGLSSYEQYF.

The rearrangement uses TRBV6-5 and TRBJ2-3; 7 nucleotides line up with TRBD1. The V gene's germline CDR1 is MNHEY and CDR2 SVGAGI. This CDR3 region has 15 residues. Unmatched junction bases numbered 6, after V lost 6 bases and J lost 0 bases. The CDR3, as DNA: TGTGCCAGCAGGGGACAGAAGTTTAGCACAGATACGCAGTATTTT. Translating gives CASRGQKFSTDTQYF.

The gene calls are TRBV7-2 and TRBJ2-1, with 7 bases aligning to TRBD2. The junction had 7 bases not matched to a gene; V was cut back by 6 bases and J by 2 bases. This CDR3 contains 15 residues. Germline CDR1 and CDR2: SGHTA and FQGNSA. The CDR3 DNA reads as TGTGCCAGCAGGGGCGGGAGTGGAACCTACAATGAGCAGTTCTTC. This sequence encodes CASRGGSGTYNEQFF.

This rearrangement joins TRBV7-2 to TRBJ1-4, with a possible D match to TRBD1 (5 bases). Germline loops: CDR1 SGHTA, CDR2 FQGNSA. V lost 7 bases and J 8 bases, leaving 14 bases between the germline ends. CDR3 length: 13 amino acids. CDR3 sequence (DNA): TGTGCCAGCACCCTCGGGGGAGGGGAAAAACTGTTTTTT. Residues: CASTLGGGEKLFF.

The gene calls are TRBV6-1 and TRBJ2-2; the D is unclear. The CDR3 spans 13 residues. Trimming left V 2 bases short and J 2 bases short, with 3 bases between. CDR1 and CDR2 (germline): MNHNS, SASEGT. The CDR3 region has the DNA TGTGCCAGCAGTGAATCAAACACCGGGGAGCTGTTTTTT. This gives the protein CASSESNTGELFF.

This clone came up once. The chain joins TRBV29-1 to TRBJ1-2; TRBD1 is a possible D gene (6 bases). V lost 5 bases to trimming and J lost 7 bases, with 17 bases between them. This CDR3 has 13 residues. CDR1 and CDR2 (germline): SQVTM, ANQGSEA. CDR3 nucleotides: TGCAGCGTTTACAGGGACATGGATTCTGGCTACACCTTC. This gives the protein CSVYRDMDSGYTF. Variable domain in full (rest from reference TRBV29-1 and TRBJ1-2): SAVISQKPSRDICQRGTSLTIQCQVDSQVTMMFWYRQQPGQSLTLIATANQGSEATYESGFVIDKFPISRPNLTFSTLTVSNMSPEDSSIYLCSVYRDMDSGYTFGSGTRLTVV.

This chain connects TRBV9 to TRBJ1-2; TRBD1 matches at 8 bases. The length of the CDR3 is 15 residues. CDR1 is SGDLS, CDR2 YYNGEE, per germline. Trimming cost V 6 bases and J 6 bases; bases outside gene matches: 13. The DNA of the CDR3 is TGTGCCAGCACATTACGGGACAGGATTGGAGATGGCTACACCTTC. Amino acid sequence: CASTLRDRIGDGYTF.

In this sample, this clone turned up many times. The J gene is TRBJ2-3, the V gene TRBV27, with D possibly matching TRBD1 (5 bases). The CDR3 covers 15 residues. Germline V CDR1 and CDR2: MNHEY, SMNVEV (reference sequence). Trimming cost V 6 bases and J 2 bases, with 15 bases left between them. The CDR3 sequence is CASSQTGALTDTQYF. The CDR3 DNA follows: TGTGCCAGCAGCCAAACAGGAGCCCTCACAGATACGCAGTATTTT.

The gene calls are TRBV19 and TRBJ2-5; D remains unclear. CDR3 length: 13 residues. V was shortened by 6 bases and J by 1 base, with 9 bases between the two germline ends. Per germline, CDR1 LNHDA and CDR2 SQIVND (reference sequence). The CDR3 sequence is CASSTGSQETQYF. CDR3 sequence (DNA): TGTGCCAGTAGCACCGGGTCCCAAGAGACCCAGTACTTC.

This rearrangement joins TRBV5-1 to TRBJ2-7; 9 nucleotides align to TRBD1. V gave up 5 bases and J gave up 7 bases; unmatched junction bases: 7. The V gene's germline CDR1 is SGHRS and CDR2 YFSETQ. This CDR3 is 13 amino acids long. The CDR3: CASREGQGGEQYF. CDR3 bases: TGCGCCAGCAGAGAGGGACAGGGAGGGGAGCAGTACTTC.

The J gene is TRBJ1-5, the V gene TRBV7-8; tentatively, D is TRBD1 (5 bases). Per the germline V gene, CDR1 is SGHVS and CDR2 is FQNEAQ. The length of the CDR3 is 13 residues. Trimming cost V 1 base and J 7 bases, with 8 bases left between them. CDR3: CASSLGGGQPQHF. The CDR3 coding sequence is TGTGCCAGCAGCTTAGGGGGGGGACAGCCCCAGCATTTT.

The DNA for the CDR3 is TGTGCCAGCAGCTTAGGGACTACCACCGGGGAGCTGTTTTTT. It codes for CASSLGTTTGELFF. V is TRBV7-6 and J is TRBJ2-2, with D perhaps matching TRBD2 (6 bases). Germline V gene data show CDR1 as SGHVS and CDR2 as FNYEAQ. The V and J ends lost 1 base and 4 bases respectively, with 7 bases between them. The CDR3 is made up of 14 amino acids. The full variable domain, in which reference TRBV7-6 and TRBJ2-2 provide the parts outside the CDR3, is GAGVSQSPRYKVTKRGQDVALRCDPISGHVSLYWYRQALGQGPEFLTYFNYEAQQDKSGLPNDRFSAERPEGSISTLTIQRTEQRDSAMYRCASSLGTTTGELFFGEGSRLTVL.

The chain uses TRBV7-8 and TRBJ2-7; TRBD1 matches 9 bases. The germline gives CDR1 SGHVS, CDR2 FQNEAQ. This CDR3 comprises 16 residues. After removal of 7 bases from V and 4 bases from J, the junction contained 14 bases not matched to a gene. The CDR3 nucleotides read TGTGCCAGCACCAAAAGGATCGGACAGGGGAGGTACGAGCAGTACTTC. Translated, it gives CASTKRIGQGRYEQYF.

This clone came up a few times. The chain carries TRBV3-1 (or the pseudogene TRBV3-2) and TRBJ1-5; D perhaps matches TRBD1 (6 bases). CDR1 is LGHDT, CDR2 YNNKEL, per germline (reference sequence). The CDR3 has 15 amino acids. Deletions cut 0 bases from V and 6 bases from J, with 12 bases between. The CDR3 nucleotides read TGTGCCAGCAGCCAAGAGCAGGGGTTTAGTCAGCCCCAGCATTTT. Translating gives CASSQEQGFSQPQHF.

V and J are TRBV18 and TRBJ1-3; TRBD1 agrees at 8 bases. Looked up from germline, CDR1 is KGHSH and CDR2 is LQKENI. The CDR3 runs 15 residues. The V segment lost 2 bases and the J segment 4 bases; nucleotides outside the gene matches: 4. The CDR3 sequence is CASSPTTGVGNTIYF. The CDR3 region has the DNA TGTGCCAGCTCACCAACGACAGGGGTCGGAAACACCATATATTTT.

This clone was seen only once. CDR3 in amino acids: CSVAKTSGRAHEQYF. The CDR3 nucleotides are TGCAGCGTTGCGAAGACTAGCGGGAGGGCCCACGAGCAGTACTTC. The chain is built from TRBV29-1 and TRBJ2-7; 14 bases agree with TRBD2. V dropped 4 bases and J dropped 5; count of bases not matched to a gene: 7. The germline V gene encodes CDR1 SQVTM and CDR2 ANQGSEA. CDR3 size: 15 residues.

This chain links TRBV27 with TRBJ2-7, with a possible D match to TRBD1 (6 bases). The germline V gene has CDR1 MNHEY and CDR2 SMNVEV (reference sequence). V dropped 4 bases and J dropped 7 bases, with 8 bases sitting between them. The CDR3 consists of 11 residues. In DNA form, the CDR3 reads TGTGCCAGCAGTTCAGGGGTTGAGCAGTACTTC. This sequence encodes CASSSGVEQYF.

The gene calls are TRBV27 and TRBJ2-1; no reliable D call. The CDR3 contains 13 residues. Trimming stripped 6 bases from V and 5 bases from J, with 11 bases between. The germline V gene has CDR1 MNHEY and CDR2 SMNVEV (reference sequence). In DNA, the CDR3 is TGTGCCAGCAGGCCGAACAGTAACAATGAGCAGTTCTTC. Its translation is CASRPNSNNEQFF.

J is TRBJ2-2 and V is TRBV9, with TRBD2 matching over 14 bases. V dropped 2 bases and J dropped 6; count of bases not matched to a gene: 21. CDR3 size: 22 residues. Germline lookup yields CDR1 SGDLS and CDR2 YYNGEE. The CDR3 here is CASSVRVIGLAGGSGSPGELFF. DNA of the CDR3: TGTGCCAGCAGCGTTCGCGTTATAGGACTAGCGGGAGGAAGTGGGTCCCCCGGGGAGCTGTTTTTT.

The CDR3 DNA follows: TGCGCCAGCAGCCAAGGCTTCTCAGGCACAGATACGCAGTATTTT. Protein: CASSQGFSGTDTQYF. The gene calls are TRBV4-3 and TRBJ2-3; D not resolved. Germline CDR1 reads LGHNA; CDR2 reads YSLEER. The CDR3 length is 15 residues. V lost 1 base, J lost 1 base, and 9 bases lay in between.

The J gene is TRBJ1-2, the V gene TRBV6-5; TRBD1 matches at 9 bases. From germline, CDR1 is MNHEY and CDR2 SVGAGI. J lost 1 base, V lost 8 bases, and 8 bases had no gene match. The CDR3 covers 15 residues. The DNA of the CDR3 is TGTGCCAGCTCGGACAGGGGTTTTGGTAACTATGGCTACACCTTC. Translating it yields CASSDRGFGNYGYTF.

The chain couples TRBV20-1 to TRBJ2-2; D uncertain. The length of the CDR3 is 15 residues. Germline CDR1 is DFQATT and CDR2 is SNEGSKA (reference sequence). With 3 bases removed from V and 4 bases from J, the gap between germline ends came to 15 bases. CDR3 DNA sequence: TGCAGTGCTAGTCCTCCGGCCTCTAGCACCGGGGAGCTGTTTTTT. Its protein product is CSASPPASSTGELFF.

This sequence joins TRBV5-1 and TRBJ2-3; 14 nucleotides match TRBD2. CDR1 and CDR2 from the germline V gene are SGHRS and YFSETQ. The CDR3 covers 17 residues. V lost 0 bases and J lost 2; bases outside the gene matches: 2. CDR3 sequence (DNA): TGCGCCAGCAGCTTGGGACTAGCGGGGGGGATCACAGATACGCAGTATTTT. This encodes CASSLGLAGGITDTQYF.

The CDR3 protein is CASSPGLAGIQETQYF. CDR3 in DNA: TGTGCCAGCAGCCCAGGACTAGCGGGGATCCAAGAGACCCAGTACTTC. V and J are TRBV11-2 and TRBJ2-5; 12 bases agree with TRBD2. This CDR3 has 16 amino acids. V dropped 5 bases and J dropped 1; count of bases not matched to a gene: 5. Germline CDR1 SGHAT, CDR2 FQNNGV.

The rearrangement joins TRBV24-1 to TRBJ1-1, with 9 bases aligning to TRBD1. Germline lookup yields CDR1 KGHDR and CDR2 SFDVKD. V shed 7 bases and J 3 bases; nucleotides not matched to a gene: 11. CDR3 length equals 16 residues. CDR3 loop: CATRGFNRGRDTEAFF. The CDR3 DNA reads TGTGCCACCAGGGGATTCAACAGGGGGCGGGACACTGAAGCTTTCTTT.

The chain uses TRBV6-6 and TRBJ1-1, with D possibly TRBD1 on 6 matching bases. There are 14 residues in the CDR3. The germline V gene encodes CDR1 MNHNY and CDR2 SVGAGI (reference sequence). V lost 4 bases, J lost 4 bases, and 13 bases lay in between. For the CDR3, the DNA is TGTGCCAGCAGTTCCCATCGGACAGCCACTGAAGCTTTCTTT. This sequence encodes CASSSHRTATEAFF.